This T cell receptor beta chain came from a study of cytomegalovirus exposure and HLA in healthy donors. Overall study findings and caveats: Published work reported that the classifier diagnosed cytomegalovirus status with high specificity and sensitivity. Cytomegalovirus-associated TCR beta chains were listed, numbering 164.

Turning to this clone: No antigen is known for it.

Trimming at V came to 5 bases and at J to 4 bases, leaving 3 bases not matched to a gene. CDR1 LNHDA and CDR2 SQIVND come from the germline V gene (reference sequence). The CDR3 has 13 residues. The PCR made use of 60 Vbeta and 13 Jbeta primers. Measured with immunoSEQ multiplex PCR; TCRdb has only the in-frame clones, and not every one. The sample shows 90,000 to 120,000 clones, 55% to 75% of them seen only once. The material sequenced was PBMCs. The rearrangement uses TRBV19 and TRBJ1-1; 8 bases map to TRBD1. The clonotype was recovered from a man aged 25-40 years in good health and CMV-seropositive. The CDR3 DNA reads as TGTGCCAGTAGTGAGACAGGGGCCACTGAAGCTTTCTTT. Its protein is CASSETGATEAFF.